One sample yielded the 21 T cell receptor beta chains listed below, sequenced in a study of OX40 agonist ivuxolimab in advanced cancers. The repertoire was sequenced with immunoSEQ multiplex PCR; TCRdb's copy has only in-frame clones and lacks some. The sample holds some 46,000 clones, around 92% seen once. The sequencing used CD4+ or CD8+ T cells sorted from blood, collected in a trial of the OX40 agonist ivuxolimab. The source is an adult with an advanced solid tumor such as melanoma, head and neck, liver or kidney cancer.

The chain is built from TRBV30 and TRBJ2-1, with a weak D call TRBD1 (9 bases). The CDR3 extends over 17 amino acids. V was shortened by 3 bases and J by 6 bases, with 24 bases between the two germline ends. CDR1 is GTSNPN, CDR2 SVGIG, per germline (reference sequence). CDR3 coding DNA: TGTGCCTGGAGCCAATCGGGGGGGGACAGGGACCCCAATGAGCAGTTCTTC. Its translation: CAWSQSGGDRDPNEQFF.

The CDR3 DNA is TGCGCCACCACTCGGACAGGGTCCCTCAATGAGCAGTTCTTC. This codes for CATTRTGSLNEQFF. V gene TRBV5-1 combines with J gene TRBJ2-1, with 8 bases identical to TRBD1. CDR1 and CDR2 from the germline V gene are SGHRS and YFSETQ. This CDR3 region has 14 residues. J was trimmed by 6 bases and V by 9 bases; bases with no gene match: 11.

The rearrangement links TRBV18 to TRBJ2-1; 10 nucleotides agree with TRBD1. The CDR3 spans 15 residues. V lost 3 bases, J lost 4 bases, and 3 bases stayed unmatched. The germline V gene encodes CDR1 KGHSH and CDR2 LQKENI. The CDR3 sequence is CASSPGDRGYNEQFF. The CDR3 coding sequence is TGTGCCAGCTCACCGGGGGACAGGGGATACAATGAGCAGTTCTTC.

This chain joins TRBV6-5 and TRBJ2-1; 9 nucleotides agree with TRBD2. The CDR3 contains 15 residues. J gave up 10 bases and V 0 bases, and 7 bases lay outside the gene matches. CDR1 and CDR2 from the germline V gene are MNHEY and SVGAGI. CDR3 in DNA: TGTGCCAGCAGTTACTCGACTAGCGGTGCTAGAGAGCAGTTCTTC. This codes for CASSYSTSGAREQFF.

This clone was observed a few times. The chain couples TRBV7-9 to TRBJ2-1, with 14 bases matching TRBD2. V shed 4 bases and J 7 bases; nucleotides not matched to a gene: 6. Per the germline V gene, CDR1 is SEHNR and CDR2 is FQNEAQ (reference sequence). The CDR3 extends over 16 amino acids. The CDR3 here is CASSSSGLAGVNEQFF. In DNA, the CDR3 is TGTGCCAGCAGCTCCTCGGGACTAGCGGGAGTTAATGAGCAGTTCTTC.

This chain joins TRBV9 and TRBJ2-7; 7 nucleotides match TRBD1. Germline-derived CDR1 and CDR2 are SGDLS and YYNGEE. V shed 3 bases, J shed 5 bases, and the junction held 8 bases outside the gene matches. The CDR3 runs to 14 residues. The CDR3 DNA sequence: TGTGCCAGCAGCGGACGGGACAGCGAGGACGAGCAGTACTTC. It specifies CASSGRDSEDEQYF.

By its share, this clone is large. This sequence joins TRBV19 and TRBJ2-1; D perhaps matches TRBD2 (5 bases). Trimming removed 6 bases at V and 3 bases at J, with 18 bases between. Germline V CDR1 and CDR2: LNHDA, SQIVND (reference sequence). The CDR3 spans 16 residues. This CDR3 is CASSVSEVIVYNEQFF. The DNA for the CDR3 is TGTGCCAGTAGCGTTAGCGAGGTAATAGTCTACAATGAGCAGTTCTTC.

This chain connects TRBV7-9 to TRBJ1-1, with D perhaps matching TRBD1 (6 bases). Looked up from germline, CDR1 is SEHNR and CDR2 is FQNEAQ (reference sequence). V was pared by 5 bases and J by 2 bases, with 15 bases between. The CDR3 is 15 amino acids. The CDR3 nucleotides read TGTGCCAGCAGCCCGGCGGGGGGACAAAACACTGAAGCTTTCTTT. Its protein is CASSPAGGQNTEAFF.

Notes on this clone: The sample holds other DNA sequences that translate to the same CDR3. The rearrangement links TRBV7-2 to TRBJ1-1; D gene uncertain. The CDR3 runs 14 residues. Germline V gene data show CDR1 as SGHTA and CDR2 as FQGNSA. V shed 7 bases and J shed 0 bases, with 12 bases lying between them. The CDR3 sequence is CASNPGLMNTEAFF. For the CDR3, the DNA is TGTGCCAGCAACCCTGGCCTCATGAACACTGAAGCTTTCTTT.

J is TRBJ2-7 and V is TRBV20-1; D gene ambiguous. The CDR3 is 11 residues long. Trimming removed 6 bases from V and 5 bases from J, with 11 bases in between. CDR1 and CDR2 (germline): DFQATT, SNEGSKA (reference sequence). The CDR3 nucleotides read TGCAGTGCGTCGCAGGACCACGAGCAGTACTTC. Translated: CSASQDHEQYF.

V gene TRBV9 combines with J gene TRBJ2-7; 7 bases agree with TRBD2. This CDR3 contains 15 residues. The ends lost 5 bases at V and 0 bases at J; junction bases unmatched: 8. CDR1 and CDR2 from the germline V gene are SGDLS and YYNGEE. The CDR3 protein is CASSSSGVSSYEQYF. In nucleotides, the CDR3 is TGTGCCAGCAGTTCTAGCGGAGTAAGCTCCTACGAGCAGTACTTC.

The V and J genes are TRBV10-1 and TRBJ1-1; the D gene is possibly TRBD1 (6 bases). Trimming stripped 3 bases from V and 0 bases from J, with 17 bases between. From germline, CDR1 is WNHNN and CDR2 SYGVQD (reference sequence). The CDR3 consists of 17 residues. CDR3 loop: CASSETGAGIMNTEAFF. Here the CDR3 DNA reads TGCGCCAGCAGTGAAACGGGGGCCGGGATCATGAACACTGAAGCTTTCTTT.

The chain recombines TRBV7-9 with TRBJ1-5; possibly TRBD1 for D (6 bases). Germline loops: CDR1 SEHNR, CDR2 FQNEAQ (reference sequence). Trimming took off 3 bases at V and 3 bases at J, with 12 bases between the two ends. The CDR3 extends over 15 amino acids. This CDR3 reads CASSFSGQINQPQHF. CDR3 in DNA: TGTGCCAGCAGCTTCTCAGGACAGATCAATCAGCCCCAGCATTTT. Using reference TRBV7-9 and TRBJ1-5 for the parts outside the CDR3, the full variable domain is DTGVSQNPRHKITKRGQNVTFRCDPISEHNRLYWYRQTLGQGPEFLTYFQNEAQLEKSRLLSDRFSAERPKGSFSTLEIQRTEQGDSAMYLCASSFSGQINQPQHFGDGTRLSIL.

The V and J genes are TRBV7-9 and TRBJ2-6; TRBD2 agrees at 7 bases. This CDR3 is 17 amino acids long. Germline V gene data show CDR1 as SEHNR and CDR2 as FQNEAQ (reference sequence). J lost 3 bases, V lost 0 bases, and 5 bases had no gene match. The CDR3 region is CASSLAAAGVGANVLTF. The DNA of the CDR3 is TGTGCCAGCAGCTTAGCAGCTGCGGGAGTTGGGGCCAACGTCCTGACTTTC.

The rearrangement joins TRBV6-1 to TRBJ1-1; no reliable D call. The CDR3 extends over 13 amino acids. Germline values: CDR1 MNHNS, CDR2 SASEGT. V was cut by 3 bases and J by 0 bases, with 5 bases left in between. As DNA, the CDR3 is TGTGCCAGCAGTGATGGGGTGAACACTGAAGCTTTCTTT. It translates to CASSDGVNTEAFF.

This clone was detected once. V usage is TRBV10-2 and J usage is TRBJ2-3; D is unresolved. The CDR3 loop spans 16 amino acids. CDR1 and CDR2 from the germline V gene are WSHSY and SAAADI. V lost 1 base, J lost 2 bases, and 13 bases lay in between. In nucleotides, the CDR3 is TGCGCCAGCAGTGAGTATATAGGTACCTCCACAGATACGCAGTATTTT. As protein: CASSEYIGTSTDTQYF.

The count of this clone is one. The V and J genes are TRBV30 and TRBJ1-2, with unresolved D. Germline values: CDR1 GTSNPN, CDR2 SVGIG (reference sequence). The CDR3 is 13 amino acids. Between the trimmed V and J ends, which lost 4 bases and 6 bases, there was a span of 15 bases. This CDR3 is CAWKVSGRDGYTF. In DNA form, the CDR3 reads TGTGCCTGGAAAGTGTCCGGGAGAGATGGCTACACCTTC.

The rearrangement uses TRBV13 and TRBJ2-7; tentative D call: TRBD2 (5 bases). The CDR3 contains 17 residues. Germline-derived CDR1 and CDR2 are PRHDT and FYEKMQ (reference sequence). The V gene lost 3 bases and the J gene lost 5 bases, with 23 bases spanning the gap. The DNA for the CDR3 is TGTGCCAGCAGCTTCGGAGGACCCCCCACTACTACTAACGAGCAGTACTTC. Translated, it gives CASSFGGPPTTTNEQYF.

This clone was seen once. V and J are TRBV6-4 and TRBJ1-1; weak D call: TRBD1 (6 bases). The CDR3 length is 14 residues. Germline values: CDR1 MRHNA, CDR2 SNTAGT. V lost 5 bases to trimming and J lost 3 bases, with 13 bases between them. CDR3 amino acids: CASSYRVGDTEAFF. As DNA, the CDR3 is TGTGCCAGCAGTTACAGGGTTGGCGACACTGAAGCTTTCTTT.

The genes are TRBV4-3 and TRBJ1-4; a weak D match, TRBD1 (6 bases). Per germline, CDR1 LGHNA and CDR2 YSLEER. This CDR3 spans 17 amino acids. Between the trimmed V and J ends, which lost 0 bases and 4 bases, there was a span of 15 bases. The CDR3 bases are TGCGCCAGCAGCCAAGATGGGCAGGGGCTCCTTAATGAAAAACTGTTTTTT. Translated: CASSQDGQGLLNEKLFF.

This chain links TRBV7-3 with TRBJ1-1; D gene unclear. Germline-derived CDR1 and CDR2 are SGHTA and FQGTGA. This CDR3 has 13 amino acids. V gave up 1 base and J gave up 4 bases, with 7 bases separating them. This CDR3 is CASSLKGITEAFF. The CDR3 DNA sequence: TGTGCCAGCAGCTTAAAGGGAATCACTGAAGCTTTCTTT.